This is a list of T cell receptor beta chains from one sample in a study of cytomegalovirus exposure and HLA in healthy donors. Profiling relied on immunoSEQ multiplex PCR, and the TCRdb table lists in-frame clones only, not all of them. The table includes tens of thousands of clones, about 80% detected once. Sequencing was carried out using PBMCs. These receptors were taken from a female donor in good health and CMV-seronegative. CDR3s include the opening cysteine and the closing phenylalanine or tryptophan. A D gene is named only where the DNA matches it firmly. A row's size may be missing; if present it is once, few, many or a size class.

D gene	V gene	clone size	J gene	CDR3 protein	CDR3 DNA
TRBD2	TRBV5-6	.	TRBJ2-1	CASSPLLAGAQSSYNEQFF	TGTGCCAGCAGCCCACTACTAGCGGGGGCCCAGAGCTCCTACAATGAGCAGTTCTTC
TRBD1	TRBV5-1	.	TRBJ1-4	CASSRDRGSTNEKLFF	TGCGCCAGCAGCCGGGACAGGGGATCGACTAATGAAAAACTGTTTTTT
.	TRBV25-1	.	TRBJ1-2	CASSDNNYGYTF	TGTGCCAGCAGTGACAATAACTATGGCTACACCTTC
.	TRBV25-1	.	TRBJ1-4	CASSDLAQINEKLFF	TGTGCCAGCAGTGACCTGGCACAGATTAATGAAAAACTGTTTTTT
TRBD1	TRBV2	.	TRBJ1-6	CAGRQGPSYNSPLHF	TGTGCCGGCCGACAGGGGCCCTCCTATAATTCACCCCTCCACTTT
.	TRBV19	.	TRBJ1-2	CASSIARGGYGYTF	TGTGCCAGTAGTATCGCCCGGGGGGGATATGGCTACACCTTC
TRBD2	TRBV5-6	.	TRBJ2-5	CASSFSAGVRETQYF	TGTGCCAGCAGCTTCTCAGCGGGGGTCCGGGAGACCCAGTACTTC
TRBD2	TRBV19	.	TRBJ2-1	CASRLTSGDYNEQFF	TGTGCCAGTAGACTGACTAGCGGAGACTACAATGAGCAGTTCTTC
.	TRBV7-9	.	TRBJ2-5	CASSLAGQGETQYF	TGTGCCAGCAGCTTAGCGGGGCAGGGAGAGACCCAGTACTTC
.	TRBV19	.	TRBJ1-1	CASSIWARSDTEAFF	TGTGCCAGTAGTATATGGGCCCGATCGGACACTGAAGCTTTCTTT
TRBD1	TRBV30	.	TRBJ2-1	CAWSAGTGSNEQFF	TGTGCCTGGAGCGCCGGGACAGGGTCGAATGAGCAGTTCTTC
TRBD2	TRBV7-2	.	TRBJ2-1	CASSQTSGGASYNEQFF	TGTGCCAGCAGCCAGACTAGCGGGGGGGCTAGCTACAATGAGCAGTTCTTC
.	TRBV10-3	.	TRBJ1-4	CAISRGRGEKLFF	TGTGCCATCAGCCGGGGAAGGGGGGAAAAACTGTTTTTT
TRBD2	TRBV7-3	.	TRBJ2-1	CASSFSGGALEEQFF	TGTGCCAGCAGCTTTAGCGGGGGGGCGTTGGAAGAGCAGTTCTTC
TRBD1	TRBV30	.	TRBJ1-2	CALGTGPGYGYTF	TGTGCCCTGGGGACAGGGCCCGGCTATGGCTACACCTTC
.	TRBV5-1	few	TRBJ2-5	CASSPGLSYQETQYF	TGCGCCAGCAGCCCGGGACTTTCGTACCAAGAGACCCAGTACTTC
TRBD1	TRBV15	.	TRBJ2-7	CATSRDARKYRTGYYEQYF	TGTGCCACCAGCAGAGATGCCCGAAAATACCGGACAGGGTACTACGAGCAGTACTTC
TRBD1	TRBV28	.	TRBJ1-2	CASSLWGGTGGDARLSNYGYTF	TGTGCCAGCAGTTTATGGGGCGGGACAGGGGGCGATGCCCGACTAAGCAACTATGGCTACACCTTC
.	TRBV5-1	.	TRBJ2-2	CASSLPYRDTGELFF	TGCGCCAGCAGCTTGCCATACAGGGACACCGGGGAGCTGTTTTTT
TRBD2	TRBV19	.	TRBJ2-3	CASKVAGGFSTDTQYF	TGTGCCAGTAAGGTAGCGGGGGGTTTTAGCACAGATACGCAGTATTTT
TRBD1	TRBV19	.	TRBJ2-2	CASSLIWAGGTGELFF	TGTGCCAGTAGTCTGATCTGGGCAGGGGGCACCGGGGAGCTGTTTTTT
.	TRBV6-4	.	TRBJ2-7	CASSDRILRPYEQYF	TGTGCCAGCAGTGACCGGATCCTGAGGCCCTACGAGCAGTACTTC
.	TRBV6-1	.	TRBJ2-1	CASILAPSSYNEQFF	TGTGCCAGCATCCTAGCGCCGAGCTCCTACAATGAGCAGTTCTTC